Shown below are 27 T cell receptor beta chains from a single sample sequenced in a study of blood T cells in healthy people across ages (dated by TCRdb to 2015 to 2017). Libraries were made using 5' RACE. Sequenced using an Illumina HiSeq 2500. A second PCR of roughly 6 to 11 cycles was performed with a sample-barcoded 5' primer and a J-beta primer mix. Through fastp at Q25 and MiXCR, TCRdb rebuilt clones from the public reads, retaining in-frame beta chains. Entries that share a CDR3 protein sequence are merged under the most common genes and DNA. For this sample there are more than 1,000,000 distinct CDR3 sequences; less than 25% appear just once. The top ten clonotypes cover 0.75% of the sample. These data were likewise used in another study, on T cells of mothers and their children.

Material: blood. The receptors derive from a girl aged 2 to 9 in good health.

V gene TRBV7-8 combines with J gene TRBJ2-7; D is uncertain. Looked up from germline, CDR1 is SGHVS and CDR2 is FQNEAQ. This CDR3 spans 13 amino acids. Trimming pared 1 base from V and 4 bases from J, leaving 8 bases between. Here the CDR3 reads CASSLDHRYEQYF. The CDR3, as DNA: TGTGCCAGCAGCTTAGATCATAGGTACGAGCAGTACTTC.

The V and J genes are TRBV3-1 and TRBJ2-4; D not resolved. Between the trimmed V and J ends, which lost 1 base and 16 bases, there was a span of 14 bases. Per the germline V gene, CDR1 is LGHDT and CDR2 is YNNKEL (reference sequence). The CDR3 runs 12 residues. The chain's CDR3 is CASSQVRSVLYF. For the CDR3, the DNA is TGTGCCAGCAGCCAAGTCCGCAGCGTTCTCTACTTC. Full variable domain (missing parts from reference TRBV3-1 and TRBJ2-4): DTAVSQTPKYLVTQMGNDKSIKCEQNLGHDTMYWYKQDSKKFLKIMFSYNNKELIINETVPNRFSPKSPDKAHLNLHINSLELGDSAVYFCASSQVRSVLYFGAGTRLSVL.

For the CDR3, the DNA is TGTGCCAGCAGCTTGGTAGCTTTCCTGGCCGGGGAGCTGTTTTTT. This sequence encodes CASSLVAFLAGELFF. The chain uses TRBV7-9 and TRBJ2-2; D unclear. There are 15 residues in the CDR3. V was shortened by 3 bases and J by 6 bases, with 14 bases between the two germline ends. Germline V gene sequence: CDR1 SEHNR, CDR2 FQNEAQ (reference sequence). The variable domain in full, completed from reference TRBV7-9 and TRBJ2-2, reads DTGVSQNPRHKITKRGQNVTFRCDPISEHNRLYWYRQTLGQGPEFLTYFQNEAQLEKSRLLSDRFSAERPKGSFSTLEIQRTEQGDSAMYLCASSLVAFLAGELFFGEGSRLTVL.

At least ten counts were recorded for this clonotype. This rearrangement joins TRBV28 to TRBJ2-7, with D unresolved. Germline V gene data show CDR1 as MDHEN and CDR2 as SYDVKM. V lost 3 bases and J 0 bases, leaving 6 bases between the germline ends. CDR3 size: 13 residues. This CDR3 reads CASSLSVSYEQYF. The CDR3 DNA reads as TGTGCCAGCAGTTTGTCAGTCTCCTACGAGCAGTACTTC.

This clonotype was detected a few times. The V and J genes are TRBV7-9 and TRBJ2-1; 9 nucleotides match TRBD1. V gave up 0 bases and J gave up 7 bases; unmatched junction bases: 13. This CDR3 contains 18 residues. CDR1 is SEHNR, CDR2 FQNEAQ, per germline (reference sequence). This CDR3 reads CASSLAMAGTGWGNEQFF. The CDR3 DNA sequence: TGTGCCAGCAGCTTAGCGATGGCGGGGACAGGGTGGGGTAATGAGCAGTTCTTC.

This clonotype was observed a few times. The chain links TRBV5-1 to TRBJ2-1; weak D call: TRBD1 (6 bases). The CDR3 spans 15 residues. Per the germline V gene, CDR1 is SGHRS and CDR2 is YFSETQ. The V gene lost 2 bases and the J gene lost 2 bases, with 11 bases spanning the gap. The CDR3 here is CASSFTGSTYNEQFF. DNA of the CDR3: TGCGCCAGCAGCTTTACAGGGTCGACCTACAATGAGCAGTTCTTC.

The chain links TRBV6-1 to TRBJ2-5; 10 bases agree with TRBD2. This CDR3 comprises 17 residues. The germline V gene encodes CDR1 MNHNS and CDR2 SASEGT. V shed 6 bases and J 4 bases; nucleotides not matched to a gene: 14. The CDR3, as DNA: TGTGCCAGCAGCCGTTTTTCCTCTAGCGGGAGTCGAGAGACCCAGTACTTC. This codes for CASSRFSSSGSRETQYF.

This clonotype was detected only a few times. J is TRBJ2-5 and V is TRBV27, with no clear D. The germline gives CDR1 MNHEY, CDR2 SMNVEV (reference sequence). This CDR3 is built from 13 residues. Deletions cut 4 bases from V and 5 bases from J, with 11 bases between. CDR3: CASSSVTGETQYF. CDR3 nucleotides: TGTGCCAGCAGTTCGGTAACTGGGGAGACCCAGTACTTC.

This clonotype appeared once. V and J are TRBV4-1 and TRBJ1-2, with 7 positions matching TRBD1. The CDR3 runs to 14 residues. The J segment lost 4 bases and the V segment lost 2 bases, leaving 4 bases of the junction unmatched. CDR1 and CDR2 (germline): MGHRA, YSYEKL. Written as DNA, the CDR3 is TGCGCCAGCAGCCAACAGGGGGGCATCTATGGCTACACCTTC. Encoded protein: CASSQQGGIYGYTF.

This clonotype has a handful of counts. The rearrangement uses TRBV20-1 and TRBJ2-1, with a possible D match to TRBD2 (5 bases). Germline CDR1 DFQATT, CDR2 SNEGSKA (reference sequence). The CDR3 loop spans 13 amino acids. V was pared by 6 bases and J by 3 bases, with 12 bases between. DNA for the CDR3: TGCAGTGCGGAAGAGCGGAACTACAATGAGCAGTTCTTC. Its protein is CSAEERNYNEQFF.

The CDR3 loop reads CASSLDINYGYTF. The CDR3, as DNA: TGCGCCAGCAGCTTGGATATAAACTATGGCTACACCTTC. The gene calls are TRBV5-1 and TRBJ1-2; no firm D call. Between the trimmed V and J ends, which lost 0 bases and 2 bases, there was a span of 5 bases. Germline CDR1 reads SGHRS; CDR2 reads YFSETQ. The length of the CDR3 is 13 residues.

This clonotype has ten or more counts. The rearrangement joins TRBV9 to TRBJ2-2; D is uncertain. Germline assignment: CDR1 SGDLS and CDR2 YYNGEE. The CDR3 is 12 amino acids. V lost 2 bases and J lost 2, with 1 base in between. CDR3 DNA: TGTGCCAGCAGCGTTAACACCGGGGAGCTGTTTTTT. Amino acids: CASSVNTGELFF.

This clonotype was found a few times. V gene TRBV20-1 combines with J gene TRBJ2-1; possibly TRBD1 for D (6 bases). The DNA matches TRBJ2-7 better at its end, which makes the J call doubtful. The CDR3 is 12 residues long. Germline assignment: CDR1 DFQATT and CDR2 SNEGSKA (reference sequence). For the CDR3, the DNA is TGCAGTGCTAGAGGCAGGGGCTACGAGCAGTACTTC. Translating gives CSARGRGYEQYF.

This clonotype was seen a single time. The V gene is TRBV29-1, the J gene TRBJ1-1; D perhaps matches TRBD1 (5 bases). The CDR3 consists of 14 residues. CDR1 and CDR2 (germline): SQVTM, ANQGSEA. The V gene lost 2 bases and the J gene lost 0 bases, with 10 bases spanning the gap. CDR3 nucleotide sequence: TGCAGCGTTGAAAACAAGGGGCTGAACACTGAAGCTTTCTTT. It specifies CSVENKGLNTEAFF.

This clonotype was seen more than once but under ten times. The V gene is TRBV5-5, the J gene TRBJ2-5, with 7 bases that match TRBD1. This CDR3 spans 16 amino acids. From germline, CDR1 is SGHKS and CDR2 YYEKEE (reference sequence). The J segment lost 5 bases and the V segment lost 0 bases, leaving 10 bases of the junction unmatched. The DNA of the CDR3 is TGTGCCAGCAGCTTGGTTGGTGACAGGGTCGGGGAGACCCAGTACTTC. Protein: CASSLVGDRVGETQYF.

The chain employs TRBV7-2 and TRBJ2-5; D uncertain. TRBJ2-1 matches the DNA end more closely, so the J call is doubtful. Per germline, CDR1 SGHTA and CDR2 FQGNSA. The CDR3 consists of 14 residues. This chain's CDR3 is CASSLASLSNEQFF. The CDR3 DNA is TGTGCCAGCAGCTTAGCCAGTCTAAGCAATGAGCAGTTCTTC.

Details on this clonotype: Germline and junction disagree at one end, which may indicate a read error. The gene calls are TRBV9 and TRBJ2-1, with D uncertain. The germline V gene has CDR1 SGDLS and CDR2 YYNGEE. The CDR3 length is 13 residues. CDR3 nucleotide sequence: TGTGCCGGCAGCCCAGACCCCTTCAATGAGCAGTTCTTC. It codes for CAGSPDPFNEQFF.

V usage is TRBV28 and J usage is TRBJ2-5, with D tentatively TRBD2 (5 bases). V shed 6 bases and J shed 4 bases, with 21 bases lying between them. The CDR3 has 16 amino acids. Germline V lookup: CDR1 MDHEN, CDR2 SYDVKM. CDR3 loop: CASSRLRGLRSETQYF. In DNA, the CDR3 is TGTGCCAGCAGCCGCCTGCGAGGGTTACGATCAGAGACCCAGTACTTC. The whole variable domain, filled in from reference TRBV28 and TRBJ2-5, reads DVKVTQSSRYLVKRTGEKVFLECVQDMDHENMFWYRQDPGLGLRLIYFSYDVKMKEKGDIPEGYSVSREKKERFSLILESASTNQTSMYLCASSRLRGLRSETQYFGPGTRLLVL.

J is TRBJ1-2 and V is TRBV10-3; 7 bases are shared with TRBD1. The junction had 10 bases not matched to a gene; V was cut back by 2 bases and J by 4 bases. Per germline, CDR1 ENHRY and CDR2 SYGVKD. This CDR3 has 16 residues. The CDR3 DNA follows: TGTGCCATCAGTGAGCCGACAGGGAACGCGATCTATGGCTACACCTTC. It yields the protein CAISEPTGNAIYGYTF.

CDR3 in DNA: TGTGCCAGCAGTTCCGGGACAGGGGTAGAACAGCCCCAGCATTTT. As protein: CASSSGTGVEQPQHF. This chain connects TRBV6-5 to TRBJ1-5; 10 bases align to TRBD1. Germline trimming cut 4 bases from V and 7 bases from J; bases unmatched to any gene: 7. The germline V gene encodes CDR1 MNHEY and CDR2 SVGAGI. CDR3 length equals 15 residues.

The chain links TRBV10-3 to TRBJ1-4; D is unresolved. CDR1 and CDR2 from the germline V gene are ENHRY and SYGVKD. The CDR3 runs to 13 residues. With 2 bases removed from V and 5 bases from J, the gap between germline ends came to 6 bases. CDR3 region: CAISEEGNEKLFF. The CDR3 DNA reads as TGTGCCATCAGTGAGGAGGGAAATGAAAAACTGTTTTTT.

For this clonotype: Germline is not matched at one junction end, which may reflect a read error. CDR3 sequence: CASGLDAGNTIYF. The CDR3 DNA follows: TGTGCCAGCGGCTTAGACGCGGGAAACACCATATATTTT. The gene calls are TRBV7-9 and TRBJ1-3, with D unresolved. The V gene's germline CDR1 is SEHNR and CDR2 FQNEAQ (reference sequence). The CDR3 totals 13 residues. The whole variable domain, remainder taken from reference TRBV7-9 and TRBJ1-3, is DTGVSQNPRHKITKRGQNVTFRCDPISEHNRLYWYRQTLGQGPEFLTYFQNEAQLEKSRLLSDRFSAERPKGSFSTLEIQRTEQGDSAMYLCASGLDAGNTIYFGEGSWLTVV.

This clonotype was counted a few times. The J gene is TRBJ2-3, the V gene TRBV2; D is tentatively TRBD1 or TRBD2 (5 bases each). The germline V and J ends were trimmed by 6 bases and 2 bases, with 15 bases remaining between them. There are 15 residues in the CDR3. The germline V gene encodes CDR1 SNHLY and CDR2 FYNNEI. CDR3 nucleotide sequence: TGTGCCAGCAGGGATCCGGGACGAGACACAGATACGCAGTATTTT. Its translation: CASRDPGRDTDTQYF.

This clonotype was seen only a few times. This rearrangement joins TRBV10-3 to TRBJ2-1; no clear D gene. There are 11 residues in the CDR3. Germline-derived CDR1 and CDR2 are ENHRY and SYGVKD. V dropped 2 bases and J dropped 8 bases, with 4 bases sitting between them. CDR3 in amino acids: CAISEGDEQFF. In DNA, the CDR3 is TGTGCCATCAGTGAGGGGGATGAGCAGTTCTTC.

The table lists this clonotype with a few counts. The CDR3 DNA reads TGTGCCAGCAGAGGGGACAGCGATAATTCACCCCTCCACTTT. Protein: CASRGDSDNSPLHF. This chain links TRBV7-9 with TRBJ1-6; 7 bases line up with TRBD1. The CDR3 has 14 residues. After removal of 6 bases from V and 5 bases from J, the junction contained 4 bases not matched to a gene. Germline lookup yields CDR1 SEHNR and CDR2 FQNEAQ (reference sequence).

The chain couples TRBV7-6 to TRBJ2-5; TRBD2 matches 8 bases. CDR3 length equals 17 residues. CDR1 and CDR2 from the germline V gene are SGHVS and FNYEAQ. V lost 1 base, J lost 1 base, and 8 bases stayed unmatched. In DNA, the CDR3 is TGTGCCAGCAGCTTAGGGGGTAGCGGGATCCCCCAAGAGACCCAGTACTTC. This translates into CASSLGGSGIPQETQYF.

The V and J genes are TRBV4-1 and TRBJ2-1, with 9 bases identical to TRBD2. V gave up 0 bases and J gave up 1 base; unmatched junction bases: 4. From germline, CDR1 is MGHRA and CDR2 YSYEKL. The CDR3 length is 17 residues. Here the CDR3 DNA reads TGCGCCAGCAGCCAAGATCACCTAGCGGGATCCTACAATGAGCAGTTCTTC. Protein sequence: CASSQDHLAGSYNEQFF.